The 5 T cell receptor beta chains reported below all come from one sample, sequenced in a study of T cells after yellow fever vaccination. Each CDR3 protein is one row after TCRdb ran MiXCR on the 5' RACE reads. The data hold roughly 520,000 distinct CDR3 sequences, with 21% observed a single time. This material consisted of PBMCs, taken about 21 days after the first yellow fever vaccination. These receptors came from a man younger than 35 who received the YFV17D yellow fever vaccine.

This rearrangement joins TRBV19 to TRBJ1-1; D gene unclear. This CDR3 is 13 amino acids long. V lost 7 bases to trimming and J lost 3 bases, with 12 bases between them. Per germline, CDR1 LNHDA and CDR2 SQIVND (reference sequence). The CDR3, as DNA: TGTGCCAGTAATTTGGCGCGGGACACTGAAGCTTTCTTT. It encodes CASNLARDTEAFF.

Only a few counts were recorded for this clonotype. CDR3 region: CASSPSLREAETQYF. The CDR3 DNA follows: TGTGCCAGCAGTCCCTCGCTCAGAGAGGCGGAGACCCAGTACTTC. The chain carries TRBV6-5 and TRBJ2-5; D is uncertain. V lost 5 bases and J 5 bases, leaving 18 bases between the germline ends. Germline V gene lookup returns CDR1 MNHEY and CDR2 SVGAGI. The CDR3 extends over 15 amino acids.

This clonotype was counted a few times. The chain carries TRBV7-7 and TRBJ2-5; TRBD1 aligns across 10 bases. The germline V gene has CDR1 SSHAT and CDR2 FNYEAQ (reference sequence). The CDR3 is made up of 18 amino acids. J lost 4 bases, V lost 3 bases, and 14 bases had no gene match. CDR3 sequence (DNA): TGTGCCAGCAGCTTGTTCGCCCCCGGGACAGGGGATGGAGAGACCCAGTACTTC. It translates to CASSLFAPGTGDGETQYF.

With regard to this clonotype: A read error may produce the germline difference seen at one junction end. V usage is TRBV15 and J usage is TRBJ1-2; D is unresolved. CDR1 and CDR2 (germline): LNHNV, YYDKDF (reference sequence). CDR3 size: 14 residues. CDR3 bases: TGTGCCACCAGCAGAGATTCAGCAGACTATGGCTGCACCTTC. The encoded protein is CATSRDSADYGCTF.

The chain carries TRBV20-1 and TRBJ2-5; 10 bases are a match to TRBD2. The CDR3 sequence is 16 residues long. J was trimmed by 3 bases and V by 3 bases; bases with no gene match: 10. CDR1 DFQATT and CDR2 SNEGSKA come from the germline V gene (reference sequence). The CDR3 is CSARDSSGGRKETQYF. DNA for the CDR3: TGCAGTGCTAGGGATTCTAGCGGGGGCAGAAAAGAGACCCAGTACTTC.